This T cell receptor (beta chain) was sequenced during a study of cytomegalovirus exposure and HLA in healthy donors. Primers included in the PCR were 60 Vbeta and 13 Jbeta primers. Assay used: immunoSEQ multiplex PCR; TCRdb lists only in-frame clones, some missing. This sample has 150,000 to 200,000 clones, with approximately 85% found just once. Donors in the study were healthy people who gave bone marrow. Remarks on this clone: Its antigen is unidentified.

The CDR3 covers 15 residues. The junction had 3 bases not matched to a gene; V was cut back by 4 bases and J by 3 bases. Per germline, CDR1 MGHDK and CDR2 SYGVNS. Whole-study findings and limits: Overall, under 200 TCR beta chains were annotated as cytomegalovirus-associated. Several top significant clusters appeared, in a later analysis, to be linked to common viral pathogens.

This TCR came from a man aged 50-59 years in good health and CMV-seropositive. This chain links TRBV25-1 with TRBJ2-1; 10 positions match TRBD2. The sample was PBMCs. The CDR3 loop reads CASSGASGSYNEQFF. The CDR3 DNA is TGTGCCAGCAGTGGGGCTAGCGGGAGCTACAATGAGCAGTTCTTC.